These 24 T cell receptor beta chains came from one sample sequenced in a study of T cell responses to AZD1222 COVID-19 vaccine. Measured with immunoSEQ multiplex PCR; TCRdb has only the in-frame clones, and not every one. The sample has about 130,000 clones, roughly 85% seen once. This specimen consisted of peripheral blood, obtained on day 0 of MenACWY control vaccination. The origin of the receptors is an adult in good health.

This chain's CDR3 is CASSPPERQLYEQYF. DNA of the CDR3: TGTGCCAGCAGTCCCCCCGAGCGACAACTCTACGAGCAGTACTTC. The gene calls are TRBV5-5 and TRBJ2-7; no definite D call. This CDR3 is 15 amino acids long. V was clipped by 5 bases and J by 3 bases, with 18 bases between them. Germline loops: CDR1 SGHKS, CDR2 YYEKEE (reference sequence).

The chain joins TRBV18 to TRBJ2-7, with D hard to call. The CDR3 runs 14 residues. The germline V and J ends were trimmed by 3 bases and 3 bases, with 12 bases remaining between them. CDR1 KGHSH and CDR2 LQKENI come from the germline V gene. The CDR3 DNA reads TGTGCCAGCTCACCGACCTTCCAGAGCTACGAGCAGTACTTC. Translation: CASSPTFQSYEQYF.

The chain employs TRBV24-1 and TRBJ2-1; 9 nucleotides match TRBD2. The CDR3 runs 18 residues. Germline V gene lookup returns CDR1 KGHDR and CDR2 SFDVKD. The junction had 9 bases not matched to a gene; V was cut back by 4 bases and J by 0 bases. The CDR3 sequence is CATSDSGTSTSSYNEQFF. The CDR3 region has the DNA TGTGCCACCAGTGACTCCGGGACTAGCACGAGCTCCTACAATGAGCAGTTCTTC.

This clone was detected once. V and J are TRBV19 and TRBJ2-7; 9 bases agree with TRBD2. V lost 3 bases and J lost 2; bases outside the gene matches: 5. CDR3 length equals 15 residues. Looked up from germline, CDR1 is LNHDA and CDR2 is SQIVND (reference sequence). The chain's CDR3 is CASSIRLAVPYEQYF. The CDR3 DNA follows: TGTGCCAGTAGTATCCGACTAGCGGTTCCCTACGAGCAGTACTTC.

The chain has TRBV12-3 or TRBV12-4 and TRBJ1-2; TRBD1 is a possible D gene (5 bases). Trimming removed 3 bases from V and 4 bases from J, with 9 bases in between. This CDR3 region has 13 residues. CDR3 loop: CASSFRESYGYTF. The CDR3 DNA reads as TGTGCCAGCAGTTTCAGGGAAAGCTATGGCTACACCTTC.

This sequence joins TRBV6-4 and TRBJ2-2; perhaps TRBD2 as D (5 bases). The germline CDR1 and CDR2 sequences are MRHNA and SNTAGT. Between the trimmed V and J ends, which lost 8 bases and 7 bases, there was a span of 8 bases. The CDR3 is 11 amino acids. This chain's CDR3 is CASRGNGELFF. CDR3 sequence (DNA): TGTGCCAGCCGAGGGAACGGGGAGCTGTTTTTT.

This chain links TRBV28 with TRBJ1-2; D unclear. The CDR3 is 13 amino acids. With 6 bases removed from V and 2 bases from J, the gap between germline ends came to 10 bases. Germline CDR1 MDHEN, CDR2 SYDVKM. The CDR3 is CASSPSVNYGYTF. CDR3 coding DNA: TGTGCCAGCAGCCCCTCGGTGAACTATGGCTACACCTTC.

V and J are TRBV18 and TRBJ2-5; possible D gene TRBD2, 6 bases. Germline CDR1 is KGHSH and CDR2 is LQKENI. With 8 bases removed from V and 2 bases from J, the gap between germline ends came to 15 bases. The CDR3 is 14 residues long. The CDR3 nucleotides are TGTGCCAGCACCTACGGGACTGTACAAGAGACCCAGTACTTC. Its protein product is CASTYGTVQETQYF.

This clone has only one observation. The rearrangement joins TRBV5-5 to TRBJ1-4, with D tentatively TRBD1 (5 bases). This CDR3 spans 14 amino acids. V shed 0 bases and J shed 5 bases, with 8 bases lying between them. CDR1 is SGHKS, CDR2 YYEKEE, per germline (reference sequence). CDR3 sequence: CASSLGDGNEKLFF. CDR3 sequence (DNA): TGTGCCAGCAGCTTGGGGGACGGCAATGAAAAACTGTTTTTT.

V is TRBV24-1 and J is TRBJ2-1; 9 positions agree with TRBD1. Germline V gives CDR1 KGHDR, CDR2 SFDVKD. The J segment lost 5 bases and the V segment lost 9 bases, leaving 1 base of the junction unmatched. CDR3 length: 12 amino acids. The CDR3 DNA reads TGTGCCACCTGGACAGGGGACAATGAGCAGTTCTTC. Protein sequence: CATWTGDNEQFF.

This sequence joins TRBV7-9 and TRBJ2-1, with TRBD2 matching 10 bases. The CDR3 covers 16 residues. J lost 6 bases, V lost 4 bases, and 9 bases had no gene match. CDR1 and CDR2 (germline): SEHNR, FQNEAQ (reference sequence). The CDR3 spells CASSSWSGRAPNEQFF. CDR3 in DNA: TGTGCCAGCAGCTCTTGGAGCGGGAGGGCCCCCAATGAGCAGTTCTTC. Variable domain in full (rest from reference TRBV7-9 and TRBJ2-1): DTGVSQNPRHKITKRGQNVTFRCDPISEHNRLYWYRQTLGQGPEFLTYFQNEAQLEKSRLLSDRFSAERPKGSFSTLEIQRTEQGDSAMYLCASSSWSGRAPNEQFFGPGTRLTVL.

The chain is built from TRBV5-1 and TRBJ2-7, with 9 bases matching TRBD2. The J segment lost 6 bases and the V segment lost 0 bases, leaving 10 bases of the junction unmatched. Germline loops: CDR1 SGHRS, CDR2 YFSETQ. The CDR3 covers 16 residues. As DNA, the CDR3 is TGCGCCAGCAGCTTGGGTTCCGGGACTAGCACCATCGAGCAGTACTTC. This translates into CASSLGSGTSTIEQYF.

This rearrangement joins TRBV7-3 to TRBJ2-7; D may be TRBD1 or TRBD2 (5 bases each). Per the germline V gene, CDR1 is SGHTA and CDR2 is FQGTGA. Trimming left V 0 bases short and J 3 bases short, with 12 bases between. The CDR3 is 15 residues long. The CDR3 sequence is CASSLTGTAVYEQYF. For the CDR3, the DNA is TGTGCCAGCAGCTTAACTGGGACGGCGGTCTACGAGCAGTACTTC.

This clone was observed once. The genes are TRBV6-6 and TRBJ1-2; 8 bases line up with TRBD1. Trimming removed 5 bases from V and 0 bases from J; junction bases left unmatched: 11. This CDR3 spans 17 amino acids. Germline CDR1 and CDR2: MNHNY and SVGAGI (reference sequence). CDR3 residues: CASSPLTGASANYGYTF. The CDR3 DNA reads TGTGCCAGCAGTCCCTTGACAGGGGCATCAGCTAACTATGGCTACACCTTC.

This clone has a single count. The CDR3 bases are TGCAGCGTTAGCGGGAGGGCCAGGGATACGCAGTATTTT. Translating gives CSVSGRARDTQYF. V gene TRBV29-1 combines with J gene TRBJ2-3; 10 bases are a match to TRBD2. After removal of 5 bases from V and 6 bases from J, the junction contained 5 bases not matched to a gene. There are 13 residues in the CDR3. Germline V lookup: CDR1 SQVTM, CDR2 ANQGSEA.

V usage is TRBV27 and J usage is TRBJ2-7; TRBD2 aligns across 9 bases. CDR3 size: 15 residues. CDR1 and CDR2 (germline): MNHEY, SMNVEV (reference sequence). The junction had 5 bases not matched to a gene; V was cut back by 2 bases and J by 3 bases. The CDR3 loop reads CASSLKASGNYEQYF. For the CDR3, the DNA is TGTGCCAGCAGTTTAAAGGCTAGCGGGAACTACGAGCAGTACTTC.

CDR3 sequence reads: CASSSPGSYNSPLHF. CDR3 DNA: TGTGCCAGCAGTTCCCCAGGATCCTATAATTCACCCCTCCACTTT. This chain connects TRBV28 to TRBJ1-6; D not resolved. Germline CDR1 is MDHEN and CDR2 is SYDVKM. The CDR3 loop spans 15 amino acids. The germline V and J ends were trimmed by 4 bases and 1 base, with 8 bases remaining between them.

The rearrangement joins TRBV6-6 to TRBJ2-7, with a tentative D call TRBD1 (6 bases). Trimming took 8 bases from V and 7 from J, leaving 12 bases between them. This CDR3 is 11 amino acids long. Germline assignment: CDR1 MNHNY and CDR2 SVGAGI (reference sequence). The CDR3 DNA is TGTGCCAGCGGACGGACAGATGAGCAGTACTTC. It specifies CASGRTDEQYF.

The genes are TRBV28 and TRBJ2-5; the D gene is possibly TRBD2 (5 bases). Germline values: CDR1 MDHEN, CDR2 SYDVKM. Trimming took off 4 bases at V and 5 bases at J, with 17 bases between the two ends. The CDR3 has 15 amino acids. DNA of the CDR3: TGTGCCAGCAGTTCGAATCTAGCTCTCCGGGAGACCCAGTACTTC. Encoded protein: CASSSNLALRETQYF.

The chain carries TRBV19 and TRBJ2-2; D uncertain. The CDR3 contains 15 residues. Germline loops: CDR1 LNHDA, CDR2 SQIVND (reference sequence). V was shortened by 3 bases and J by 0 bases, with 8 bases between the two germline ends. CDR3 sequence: CASSMYAANTGELFF. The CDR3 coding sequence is TGTGCCAGTAGTATGTACGCAGCGAACACCGGGGAGCTGTTTTTT.

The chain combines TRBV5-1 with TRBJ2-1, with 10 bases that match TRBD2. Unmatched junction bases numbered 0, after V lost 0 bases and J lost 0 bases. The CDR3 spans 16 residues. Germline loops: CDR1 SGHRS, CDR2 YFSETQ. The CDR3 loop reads CASSLASGGSYNEQFF. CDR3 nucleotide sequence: TGCGCCAGCAGCTTGGCTAGCGGGGGCTCCTACAATGAGCAGTTCTTC. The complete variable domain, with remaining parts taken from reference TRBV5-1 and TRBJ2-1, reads KAGVTQTPRYLIKTRGQQVTLSCSPISGHRSVSWYQQTPGQGLQFLFEYFSETQRNKGNFPGRFSGRQFSNSRSEMNVSTLELGDSALYLCASSLASGGSYNEQFFGPGTRLTVL.

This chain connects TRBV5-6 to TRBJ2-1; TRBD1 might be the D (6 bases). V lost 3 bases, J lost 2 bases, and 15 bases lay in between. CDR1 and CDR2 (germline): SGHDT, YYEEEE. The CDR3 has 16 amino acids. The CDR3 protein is CASSSRRTEPYNEQFF. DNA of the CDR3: TGTGCCAGCAGCTCCAGACGGACAGAACCCTACAATGAGCAGTTCTTC.

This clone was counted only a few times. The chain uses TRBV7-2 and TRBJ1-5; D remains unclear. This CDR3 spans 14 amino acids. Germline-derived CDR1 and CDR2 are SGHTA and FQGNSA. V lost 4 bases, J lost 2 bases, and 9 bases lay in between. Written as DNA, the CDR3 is TGTGCCAGCAGCTCCAAGGTCGGCAATCAGCCCCAGCATTTT. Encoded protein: CASSSKVGNQPQHF. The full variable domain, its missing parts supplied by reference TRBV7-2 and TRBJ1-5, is GAGVSQSPSNKVTEKGKDVELRCDPISGHTALYWYRQSLGQGLEFLIYFQGNSAPDKSGLPSDRFSAERTGGSVSTLTIQRTQQEDSAVYLCASSSKVGNQPQHFGDGTRLSIL.

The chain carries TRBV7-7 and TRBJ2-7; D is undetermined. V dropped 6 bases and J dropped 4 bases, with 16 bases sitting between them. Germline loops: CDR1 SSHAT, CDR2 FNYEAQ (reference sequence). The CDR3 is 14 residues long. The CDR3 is CASSSDALGYEQYF. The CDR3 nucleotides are TGTGCCAGCAGTTCCGACGCTCTCGGGTACGAGCAGTACTTC.